A selection of T cell receptor beta chains follows, all from one sample in a study of blood T cell repertoires in COVID-19. Only in-frame clones appear in the TCRdb table, and some are missing; sequencing was by immunoSEQ multiplex PCR. The sample includes about 150,000 clones, roughly 83% of them seen just once. Material: peripheral blood. These receptors originate from an elderly woman with acute or convalescent COVID-19. The CDR3 runs from the conserved cysteine through the conserved F or W. A D gene is named only where the DNA matches it firmly. Some rows mark clone size as missing; the rest say once, few, many or name a class of expanded clone.

V gene	clone size	J gene	D gene	CDR3 DNA	CDR3 protein
TRBV10-3	-	TRBJ2-3	-	TGTGCCATCAGTGGCGCCCCCGAGTTTGATAAGTATTTT	CAISGAPEFDKYF
TRBV5-4	-	TRBJ1-4	-	TGTGCCAGCAGCTTCGGCAGGAACAATGAAAAACTGTTTTTT	CASSFGRNNEKLFF
TRBV7-2	-	TRBJ1-2	-	TGTGCCAGCAGCCAAGACAGTTATGGCTACACCTTC	CASSQDSYGYTF
TRBV29-1	-	TRBJ2-7	-	TGCAGCGGGGGGACTGTGTACGAGCAGTACTTC	CSGGTVYEQYF
TRBV6-5	-	TRBJ1-2	-	TGTGCCATCCTGGACACTCTCTATGGCTACACCTTC	CAILDTLYGYTF
TRBV4-1	-	TRBJ1-2	TRBD1	TGCGCCAGCAGCCAAGAGAAATACAGGGGTAGGTTTGGCTACACCTTC	CASSQEKYRGRFGYTF
TRBV6-9	-	TRBJ2-7	-	TGTGCCAGCAGTCCTAACCAACGGGACTGGTACGAGCAGTACTTC	CASSPNQRDWYEQYF
TRBV9	-	TRBJ1-6	TRBD1	TGTGCCAGCAGCGTTGCCGGGACAGATAATTCACCCCTCCACTTT	CASSVAGTDNSPLHF
TRBV5-1	-	TRBJ1-5	-	TGCGCCAGCAGCTGGCGAGGAGATAGCAATCAGCCCCAGCATTTT	CASSWRGDSNQPQHF
TRBV5-1	-	TRBJ2-5	TRBD1	TGCGCCAGCAGCTCCGGACAGGTCTTACAAGAGACCCAGTACTTC	CASSSGQVLQETQYF
TRBV7-2	-	TRBJ2-7	-	TGTGCCAGCAGCTTAGGGCAGGCAAGCTCCTACGAGCAGTACTTC	CASSLGQASSYEQYF
TRBV5-1	-	TRBJ1-4	-	TGCGCCAGCAGCTTGGAGGTCCGGGGTGAAAAACTGTTTTTT	CASSLEVRGEKLFF
TRBV7-2	-	TRBJ1-5	TRBD1	TGTGCCAGCAGCTTAACAGGGGGTCAGCCCCAGCATTTT	CASSLTGGQPQHF
TRBV9	many	TRBJ2-7	-	TGTGCCAGCAGCGCCCACTTCAACTACGAGCAGTACTTC	CASSAHFNYEQYF
TRBV12-3/TRBV12-4	-	TRBJ2-7	TRBD1	TGTGCCAGCAGTCCGGGGACAGTCGAGCAGTACTTC	CASSPGTVEQYF
TRBV12-3/TRBV12-4	-	TRBJ1-2	-	TGTGCCAGCAGTTCCAGGACTAACTATGGCTACACCTTC	CASSSRTNYGYTF
TRBV7-2	few	TRBJ1-6	-	TGTGCCAGCAGCTTCTCGCAGGGTCTAAATTCACCCCTCCACTTT	CASSFSQGLNSPLHF
TRBV30	-	TRBJ1-1	TRBD1	TGTGCCTGGAGACGGACAGGGGTAATGGTACCTGAAGCTTTCTTT	CAWRRTGVMVPEAFF
TRBV5-8	-	TRBJ1-5	-	TGTGCCAGCAGCTTCCGGGGAGGCAATCAGCCCCAGCATTTT	CASSFRGGNQPQHF
TRBV7-2	-	TRBJ1-3	-	TGTGCCAGCAGCTTCATGACGAGGAACTCTGGAAACACCATATATTTT	CASSFMTRNSGNTIYF
TRBV27	few	TRBJ2-7	TRBD1	TGTGCCAGCAGTTGGACAGGGAATCTGGTCGAGCAGTACTTC	CASSWTGNLVEQYF
TRBV18	-	TRBJ1-5	-	TGTGCCAGCTCGGCTGGACAGCTTGATAGCAATCAGCCCCAGCATTTT	CASSAGQLDSNQPQHF
TRBV12-3/TRBV12-4	-	TRBJ1-1	-	TGTGCCAGCAGCCCCACGACTGACCAGGGAGCTTTCTTT	CASSPTTDQGAFF
TRBV9	-	TRBJ1-2	-	TGTGCCAGCAGCGTAGCCCCGGGGGGCGACTATGGCTACACCTTC	CASSVAPGGDYGYTF
TRBV4-3	-	TRBJ1-5	-	TGCGCCAGCAGCCAAGAGTTCAGGGACAATCAGCCCCAGCATTTT	CASSQEFRDNQPQHF
TRBV9	-	TRBJ1-1	-	TGTGCCAGCAGCGTTAGTACTAACACTGAAGCTTTCTTT	CASSVSTNTEAFF
TRBV6-6	-	TRBJ1-5	-	TGTGCCAGCTCCCCGGGGAATCAGCCCCAGCATTTT	CASSPGNQPQHF
TRBV5-1	-	TRBJ2-5	TRBD2	TGCGCCAGCAGCTTGCCAGCGGGGGACCAAGAGACCCAGTACTTC	CASSLPAGDQETQYF
TRBV7-3	few	TRBJ1-2	-	TGTGCCAGCAGCCTAACACCGGGAGACTCTAATGGCTACACCTTC	CASSLTPGDSNGYTF
TRBV29-1	-	TRBJ1-2	-	TGCAGCGTTTTGCCCGCGGGAAACTATGGCTACACCTTC	CSVLPAGNYGYTF
TRBV6-2/TRBV6-3	-	TRBJ2-2	-	TGTGCCAGCAGTTACCGAGAGGGCGGGGAGCTGTTTTTT	CASSYREGGELFF
TRBV20-1	few	TRBJ2-2	TRBD1	TGCAGTGCTAGTAACAGGGGCACCGGGGAGCTGTTTTTT	CSASNRGTGELFF
TRBV7-8	-	TRBJ2-7	-	TGTGCCAGCAGCCTCCTCAGGGACGAGCAGTACTTC	CASSLLRDEQYF
TRBV6-1	-	TRBJ1-6	-	TGTGCCAGCAGTGAGGGGAGCTCCTATAATTCACCCCTCCACTTT	CASSEGSSYNSPLHF
TRBV9	few	TRBJ2-3	-	TGTGCCAGCAGCCGGCAGGTCACAGATACGCAGTATTTT	CASSRQVTDTQYF
TRBV19	once	TRBJ1-2	TRBD1	TGTGCCAGTAGTAAACAGGGGGCTAACTATGGCTACACCTTC	CASSKQGANYGYTF
TRBV15	-	TRBJ1-2	-	TGTGCCACCAGCAGAGATGGGCCGGCGGGCTACACCTTC	CATSRDGPAGYTF
TRBV5-1	-	TRBJ1-1	-	TGCGCCAGCAGCTTGGCCTGGGGAGATGAAGCTTTCTTT	CASSLAWGDEAFF
TRBV7-3	-	TRBJ2-1	-	TGTGCCAGCAGCTCCTCAGGGTCCAATGAGCAGTTCTTC	CASSSSGSNEQFF
TRBV10-3	-	TRBJ1-2	-	TGTGCCATCAGTGACACTTGGGGGGGTTCAGATGGCTACACCTTC	CAISDTWGGSDGYTF
TRBV19	-	TRBJ2-1	TRBD2	TGTGCCAGTAGTATATCGGGACTAGCGGGCACCTACAATGAGCAGTTCTTC	CASSISGLAGTYNEQFF
TRBV2	-	TRBJ1-5	TRBD1	TGTGCCAGCAGTGGACAGGGGGCGGGGGGGGATCAGCCCCAGCATTTT	CASSGQGAGGDQPQHF
TRBV28	-	TRBJ2-1	-	TGTGCCAGCAGTTTAAGGGTACTCCTAGCGTCTTACGACAATGAGCAGTTCTTC	CASSLRVLLASYDNEQFF
TRBV7-2	-	TRBJ1-2	-	TGTGCCAGCAGCTTCGGACATTATGGCTACACCTTC	CASSFGHYGYTF
TRBV5-1	-	TRBJ1-1	-	TGCGCCAGCAGCTTGGTGTCAGTTGATGAAGCTTTCTTT	CASSLVSVDEAFF
TRBV29-1	-	TRBJ2-1	TRBD2	TGCAGCGTTAGGGAGGGTTACAATGAGCAGTTCTTC	CSVREGYNEQFF
TRBV30	-	TRBJ1-2	TRBD1	TGTGCCTGGAGTGATCCTCGACAGGGGTATGGCTACACCTTC	CAWSDPRQGYGYTF
TRBV12-3/TRBV12-4	-	TRBJ2-6	-	TGTGCCAGCAGCCGCTACGAGGATAACGTCCTGACTTTC	CASSRYEDNVLTF
TRBV5-6	-	TRBJ1-3	TRBD1	TGTGCCAGCAGCCTGGGACAGGGTAAGGACACCATATATTTT	CASSLGQGKDTIYF
TRBV4-1	-	TRBJ2-4	TRBD1	TGCGCCAGCAGCCAAGATCTAGGGGGCCGAGCCAAAAACATTCAGTACTTC	CASSQDLGGRAKNIQYF
TRBV19	-	TRBJ1-1	-	TGTGCCAGTAGTATTACCCCAGGCATGAACACTGAAGCTTTCTTT	CASSITPGMNTEAFF
TRBV7-2	-	TRBJ1-1	TRBD1	TGTGCCAGCAGCCCGGACAGGATCTCGTATGAAGCTTTCTTT	CASSPDRISYEAFF
TRBV9	-	TRBJ2-3	TRBD2	TGTGCCAGCAGCGCAGGCTGGGGGACTAGCGGTACAGATACGCAGTATTTT	CASSAGWGTSGTDTQYF
TRBV19	-	TRBJ1-6	TRBD1	TGTGCCAGTAGGTGGGGACAGGGGCATTCACCCCTCCACTTT	CASRWGQGHSPLHF
TRBV2	-	TRBJ2-7	TRBD2	TGTGCCAGCAAAGAGCGGGGGCCCTACGAGCAGTACTTC	CASKERGPYEQYF